The entry below gives a single TCR beta chain sequence along with its context. The ends were cut back, 6 bases at V and 2 bases at J, with 14 bases in the middle. The CDR3 extends over 15 amino acids. An amount of RNA that ranged from about 0.45 to 1 ug was reverse transcribed with random hexamers. TCRdb re-called the immunoSEQ multiplex PCR reads through MiXCR, storing one row per CDR3 protein. Found here are a few hundred thousand distinct CDR3 sequences, roughly 94% of them singletons; the top ten hold approximately 0.081%. This specimen belongs to a study of CD8 T cells in Susac syndrome. FACS enriched CD8+ TEMRA cells, while bulk CD8+ and CD4+ were negatively isolated.

The sequence was obtained from a human donor with multiple sclerosis. This sequence joins TRBV23-1 and TRBJ1-5, with D possibly being TRBD1 (6 bases). TRBV23-1 is given ORF status, its function remaining uncertain. Material: CD4+ T cells from PBMCs. The CDR3 spells CASSPFPGGNQPQHF. Here the CDR3 DNA reads TGCGCCAGCAGCCCTTTTCCAGGGGGCAATCAGCCCCAGCATTTT.